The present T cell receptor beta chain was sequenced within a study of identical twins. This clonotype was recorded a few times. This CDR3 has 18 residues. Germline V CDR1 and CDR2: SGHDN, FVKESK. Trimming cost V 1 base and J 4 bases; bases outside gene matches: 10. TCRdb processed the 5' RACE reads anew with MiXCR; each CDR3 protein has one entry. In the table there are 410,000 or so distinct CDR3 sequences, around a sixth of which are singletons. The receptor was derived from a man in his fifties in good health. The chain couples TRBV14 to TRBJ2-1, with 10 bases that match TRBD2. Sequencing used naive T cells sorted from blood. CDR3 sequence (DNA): TGTGCCAGCAGCCAAGCCATGTCCGGGACTAGCGTGTACAATGAGCAGTTCTTC. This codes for CASSQAMSGTSVYNEQFF.